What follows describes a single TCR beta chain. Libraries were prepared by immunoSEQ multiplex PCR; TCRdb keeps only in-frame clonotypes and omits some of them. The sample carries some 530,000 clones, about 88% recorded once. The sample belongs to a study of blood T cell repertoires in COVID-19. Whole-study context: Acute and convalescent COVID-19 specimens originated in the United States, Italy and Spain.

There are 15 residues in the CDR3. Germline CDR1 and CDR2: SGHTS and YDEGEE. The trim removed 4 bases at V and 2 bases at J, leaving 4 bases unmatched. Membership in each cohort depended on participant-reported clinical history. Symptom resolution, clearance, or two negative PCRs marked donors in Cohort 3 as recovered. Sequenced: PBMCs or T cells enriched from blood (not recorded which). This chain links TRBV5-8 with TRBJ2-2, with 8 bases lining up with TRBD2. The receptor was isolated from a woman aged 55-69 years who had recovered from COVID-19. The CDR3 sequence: CASSRGGSNTGELFF. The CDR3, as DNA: TGTGCCAGCAGCCGGGGGGGCAGCAACACCGGGGAGCTGTTTTTT.